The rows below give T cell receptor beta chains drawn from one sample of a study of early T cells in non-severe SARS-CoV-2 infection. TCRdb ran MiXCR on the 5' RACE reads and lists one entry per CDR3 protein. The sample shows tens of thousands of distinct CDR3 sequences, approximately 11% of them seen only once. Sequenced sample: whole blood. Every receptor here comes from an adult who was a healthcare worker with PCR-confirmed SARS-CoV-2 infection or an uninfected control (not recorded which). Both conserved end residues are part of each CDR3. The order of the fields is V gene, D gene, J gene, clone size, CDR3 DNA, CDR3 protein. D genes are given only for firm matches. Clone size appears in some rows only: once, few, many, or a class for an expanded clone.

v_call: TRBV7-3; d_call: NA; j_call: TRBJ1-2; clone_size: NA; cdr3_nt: TGTGCCAGCAGCTTCGACAGCCTAACTAGCGGCTACACCTTC; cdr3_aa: CASSFDSLTSGYTF
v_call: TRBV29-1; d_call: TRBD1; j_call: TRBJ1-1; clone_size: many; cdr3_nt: TGCAGCGTTCTTACGGGACAGGGAAGAACTGAAGCTTTCTTT; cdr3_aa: CSVLTGQGRTEAFF
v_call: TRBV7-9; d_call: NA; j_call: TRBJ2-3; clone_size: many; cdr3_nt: TGTGCCAGCAGCAAAGCCGGGACCCCCACGGCAGATACGCAGTATTTT; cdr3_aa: CASSKAGTPTADTQYF
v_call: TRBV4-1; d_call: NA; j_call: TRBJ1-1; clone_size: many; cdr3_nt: TGCGCCAGCAGCCATACATCTTCCGTTGCTTTCTTT; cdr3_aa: CASSHTSSVAFF
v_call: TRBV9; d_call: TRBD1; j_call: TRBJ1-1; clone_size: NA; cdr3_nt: TGTGCCAGCAGCGTCACAGGGGGAATTCCCACTGAAGCTTTCTTT; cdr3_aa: CASSVTGGIPTEAFF
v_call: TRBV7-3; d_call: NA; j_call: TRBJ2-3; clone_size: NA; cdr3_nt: TGTGCCAGCAGCAATGTACTAGGCGATACGCAGTATTTT; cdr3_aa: CASSNVLGDTQYF
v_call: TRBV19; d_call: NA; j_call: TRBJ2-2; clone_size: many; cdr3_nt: TGTGCCAGTAGTCCTCAGTACGGGGAGCTGTTTTTT; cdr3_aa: CASSPQYGELFF
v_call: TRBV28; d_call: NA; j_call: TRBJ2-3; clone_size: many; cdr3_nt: TGTGCCAGCAGTTCAACAGGGTTGGGTACGCAGTATTTT; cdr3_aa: CASSSTGLGTQYF
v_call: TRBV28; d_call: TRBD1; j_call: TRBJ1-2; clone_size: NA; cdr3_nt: TGTGCCAGCAGTTCGTGGTCACAGGGGCTAGGCTACACCTTC; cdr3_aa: CASSSWSQGLGYTF
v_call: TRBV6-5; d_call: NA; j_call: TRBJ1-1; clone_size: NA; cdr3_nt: TGTGCCAGCAGTTACGGGACGAACGCTGAAGCTTTCTTT; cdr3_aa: CASSYGTNAEAFF